The 18 T cell receptor beta chains below come from one sample, sequenced in a study of identifying expanded T cells in peripheral blood. Assay used: immunoSEQ multiplex PCR; TCRdb lists only in-frame clones, some missing. Of around 80,000 clones in the sample, almost 90% were seen once. Sample: blood. Receptors originate from a person aged 18 to 70 in good health.

The chain carries TRBV27 and TRBJ1-2; D remains ambiguous. The V end was cut by 6 bases, the J end by 3 bases, with 8 bases between. CDR1 and CDR2 (germline): MNHEY, SMNVEV (reference sequence). This CDR3 is built from 12 residues. The CDR3 DNA is TGTGCCAGCAGCCCCGGACACTATGGCTACACCTTC. Its protein is CASSPGHYGYTF.

The V and J genes are TRBV6-4 and TRBJ2-7; 10 positions agree with TRBD2. The length of the CDR3 is 17 residues. The J segment lost 4 bases and the V segment lost 4 bases, leaving 13 bases of the junction unmatched. From germline, CDR1 is MRHNA and CDR2 SNTAGT. As DNA, the CDR3 is TGTGCCAGCAGTGTCGAATCTAGCGGGAGAATAGATTACGAGCAGTACTTC. The encoded protein is CASSVESSGRIDYEQYF.

The chain uses TRBV5-4 and TRBJ1-2; D may be TRBD1 (5 bases). In germline, CDR1 is SGHNT, CDR2 YYREEE (reference sequence). Trimming removed 6 bases from V and 7 bases from J, with 28 bases in between. This CDR3 is 17 amino acids long. In nucleotides, the CDR3 is TGTGCCAGCAAGAGGGTTGGTGGGGGACGGGAGCTATTTGGCTACACCTTC. It yields the protein CASKRVGGGRELFGYTF.

V gene TRBV28 combines with J gene TRBJ2-1; D tentatively reads TRBD1 or TRBD2 (5 bases each). Germline values: CDR1 MDHEN, CDR2 SYDVKM. With 3 bases removed from V and 7 bases from J, the gap between germline ends came to 19 bases. This CDR3 is built from 16 residues. The CDR3 sequence is CASSLRGTIIENEQFF. CDR3 bases: TGTGCCAGCAGTTTGAGGGGAACCATCATAGAGAATGAGCAGTTCTTC.

This clone was detected a few times. Written as DNA, the CDR3 is TGTGCCAGTAGTCAGGGGCCAACTAACTATGGCTACACCTTC. It translates to CASSQGPTNYGYTF. This chain connects TRBV19 to TRBJ1-2, with D possibly TRBD1 on 6 matching bases. The length of the CDR3 is 14 residues. The germline V gene has CDR1 LNHDA and CDR2 SQIVND (reference sequence). Trimming took 5 bases from V and 0 from J, leaving 10 bases between them. Together with reference TRBV19 and TRBJ1-2, the CDR3 gives the full variable domain: DGGITQSPKYLFRKEGQNVTLSCEQNLNHDAMYWYRQDPGQGLRLIYYSQIVNDFQKGDIAEGYSVSREKKESFPLTVTSAQKNPTAFYLCASSQGPTNYGYTFGSGTRLTVV.

CDR3: CASSGRGNTPQHF. The CDR3 bases are TGTGCCAGCAGTGGCAGGGGGAATACGCCCCAGCATTTT. The V gene is TRBV6-1, the J gene TRBJ1-5; 7 bases map to TRBD1. The CDR3 extends over 13 amino acids. CDR1 MNHNS and CDR2 SASEGT come from the germline V gene. With 4 bases clipped from V and 9 bases from J, the junction kept 6 bases outside the gene matches.

The V gene is TRBV9, the J gene TRBJ1-2; D not resolved. V dropped 2 bases and J dropped 2 bases, with 28 bases sitting between them. CDR1 and CDR2 from the germline V gene are SGDLS and YYNGEE. This CDR3 is built from 20 residues. This CDR3 is CASSVKEVSPFTRPNYGYTF. In DNA form, the CDR3 reads TGTGCCAGCAGCGTTAAGGAGGTAAGCCCCTTTACCCGACCCAACTATGGCTACACCTTC.

The V and J genes are TRBV7-2 and TRBJ1-4, with unresolved D. This CDR3 spans 15 amino acids. Trimming took off 4 bases at V and 6 bases at J, with 15 bases between the two ends. Germline V lookup: CDR1 SGHTA, CDR2 FQGNSA. CDR3 sequence: CASSSGRAGYEKLFF. CDR3 nucleotide sequence: TGTGCCAGCAGCTCCGGCCGGGCGGGGTATGAAAAACTGTTTTTT.

The chain recombines TRBV15 with TRBJ1-4; maybe TRBD1 (6 bases). The CDR3 is 15 residues long. Germline V gene sequence: CDR1 LNHNV, CDR2 YYDKDF (reference sequence). Trimming removed 4 bases from V and 0 bases from J, with 9 bases in between. The CDR3 nucleotides are TGTGCCACCAGCACAGAGGGGGCAACTAATGAAAAACTGTTTTTT. This gives the protein CATSTEGATNEKLFF.

This clone was found once. The chain has TRBV21-1 and TRBJ2-2; TRBD1, the table's D call, was not compared with the DNA. TRBV21-1 is annotated as a pseudogene. The CDR3 has 15 residues. The DNA for the CDR3 is TGTGCCAGCAGCGCCGGGACACCGAACACCGGGGAGCTGTTTTTT. Translating gives CASSAGTPNTGELFF.

The chain combines TRBV6-5 with TRBJ2-7; either TRBD1 or TRBD2 may fit D (6 bases each). Trimming took 6 bases from V and 2 from J, leaving 17 bases between them. The CDR3 has 15 amino acids. CDR1 is MNHEY, CDR2 SVGAGI, per germline. CDR3 DNA sequence: TGTGCCAGCAGCGGAGGGGGAGCCCCCGCCTACGAGCAGTACTTC. Its translation is CASSGGGAPAYEQYF.

V gene TRBV6-5 combines with J gene TRBJ2-5, with TRBD1 identical over 8 bases. V trimming: 2 bases; J trimming: 3 bases; junction bases outside the gene matches: 8. The CDR3 spans 16 residues. Germline V gene sequence: CDR1 MNHEY, CDR2 SVGAGI. The CDR3 sequence is CASSYTWDRSEETQYF. The CDR3 bases are TGTGCCAGCAGTTACACCTGGGACAGGTCGGAAGAGACCCAGTACTTC.

V and J are TRBV28 and TRBJ1-3; D is undetermined. Per the germline V gene, CDR1 is MDHEN and CDR2 is SYDVKM. Trimming shortened V by 7 bases and J by 8 bases, and 18 bases separated the two germline ends. This CDR3 spans 14 amino acids. CDR3 in amino acids: CASTRWARGDTIYF. In DNA form, the CDR3 reads TGTGCCAGCACTAGATGGGCCCGCGGGGACACCATATATTTT. The full variable domain, in which reference TRBV28 and TRBJ1-3 provide the parts outside the CDR3, is DVKVTQSSRYLVKRTGEKVFLECVQDMDHENMFWYRQDPGLGLRLIYFSYDVKMKEKGDIPEGYSVSREKKERFSLILESASTNQTSMYLCASTRWARGDTIYFGEGSWLTVV.

The gene calls are TRBV28 and TRBJ2-7; tentative D call: TRBD1 (5 bases). Germline-derived CDR1 and CDR2 are MDHEN and SYDVKM. The CDR3 is 14 amino acids. V was shortened by 2 bases and J by 2 bases, with 10 bases between the two germline ends. CDR3 in DNA: TGTGCCAGCAGTTTAAGTCCAGGGCCCTACGAGCAGTACTTC. Residues: CASSLSPGPYEQYF.

The V call is TRBV4-3, the J call TRBJ1-2, with a tentative D call TRBD1 (6 bases). V shed 1 base and J shed 5 bases, with 29 bases lying between them. Germline V gene lookup returns CDR1 LGHNA and CDR2 YSLEER. CDR3 size: 20 residues. The CDR3: CASSQAWHRLVPGESYGYTF. The CDR3 region has the DNA TGCGCCAGCAGCCAAGCATGGCACCGACTTGTACCAGGGGAATCTTATGGCTACACCTTC.

The CDR3 nucleotides are TGTGCCAGCAGGCCTGGGGGCGCGGGGACCCAGTACTTC. Amino acid sequence: CASRPGGAGTQYF. The V and J genes are TRBV6-5 and TRBJ2-5, with a tentative D call TRBD1 (6 bases). The germline CDR1 and CDR2 sequences are MNHEY and SVGAGI. V lost 6 bases and J lost 7, with 15 bases in between. The CDR3 is 13 residues long.

V and J are TRBV28 and TRBJ2-7; D may be TRBD2 (5 bases). This CDR3 region has 12 residues. The V and J ends lost 6 bases and 6 bases respectively, with 12 bases between them. Per germline, CDR1 MDHEN and CDR2 SYDVKM. This CDR3 is CASSPWRLEQYF. The CDR3 nucleotides are TGTGCCAGCAGCCCCTGGAGGCTCGAGCAGTACTTC. Together with reference TRBV28 and TRBJ2-7, the CDR3 gives the full variable domain: DVKVTQSSRYLVKRTGEKVFLECVQDMDHENMFWYRQDPGLGLRLIYFSYDVKMKEKGDIPEGYSVSREKKERFSLILESASTNQTSMYLCASSPWRLEQYFGPGTRLTVT.

The genes are TRBV7-2 and TRBJ2-3; D is uncertain. Trimming cost V 2 bases and J 4 bases, with 7 bases left between them. CDR3 length: 13 amino acids. CDR1 is SGHTA, CDR2 FQGNSA, per germline. The CDR3 DNA is TGTGCCAGCAGCTTACTAGTTTCAGATACGCAGTATTTT. Translation gives CASSLLVSDTQYF.